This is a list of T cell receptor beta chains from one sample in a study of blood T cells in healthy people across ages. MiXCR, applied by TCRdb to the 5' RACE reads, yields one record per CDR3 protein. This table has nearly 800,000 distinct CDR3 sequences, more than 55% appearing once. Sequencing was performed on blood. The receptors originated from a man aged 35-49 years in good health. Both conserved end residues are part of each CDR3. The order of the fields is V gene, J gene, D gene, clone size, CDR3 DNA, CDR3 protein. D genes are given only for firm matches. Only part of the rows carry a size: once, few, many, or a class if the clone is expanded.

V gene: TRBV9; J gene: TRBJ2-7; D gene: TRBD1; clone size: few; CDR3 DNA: TGTGCCAGCAGCAAAGGTCAGGGGGACGCCTACGAGCAGTACTTC; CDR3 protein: CASSKGQGDAYEQYF
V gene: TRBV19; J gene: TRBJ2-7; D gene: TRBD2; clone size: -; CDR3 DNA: TGTGCCAGTAGTATGTTGGCTAGCGGAGAGAGCTCCTACGAGCAGTACTTC; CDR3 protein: CASSMLASGESSYEQYF
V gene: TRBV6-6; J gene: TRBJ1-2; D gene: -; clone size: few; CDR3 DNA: TGTGCCAGCAGAAGGGACGAAACTAACTATGGCTACACCTTC; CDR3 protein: CASRRDETNYGYTF
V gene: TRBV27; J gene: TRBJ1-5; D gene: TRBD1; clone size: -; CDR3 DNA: TGTGCCAGCACCCGGACAGGGGGCGGTCAGCCCCAGCATTTT; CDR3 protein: CASTRTGGGQPQHF
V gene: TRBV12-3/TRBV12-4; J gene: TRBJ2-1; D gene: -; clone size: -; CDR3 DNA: TGTGCCAGCAGTCTGGGGGTCGAGACGGACGAATACAATGAGCAGTTCTTC; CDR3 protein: CASSLGVETDEYNEQFF
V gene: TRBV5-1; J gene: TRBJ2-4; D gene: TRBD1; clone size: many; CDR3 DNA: TGCGCCAGCAGTTTTGACAGGGGGCCAAACATTCAGTACTTC; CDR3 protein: CASSFDRGPNIQYF
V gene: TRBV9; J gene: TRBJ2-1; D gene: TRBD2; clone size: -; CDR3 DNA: TGTGCCAGCCCCCAGCGTCCGGGAGGCTCCTACAATGAGCAGTTCTTC; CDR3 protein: CASPQRPGGSYNEQFF
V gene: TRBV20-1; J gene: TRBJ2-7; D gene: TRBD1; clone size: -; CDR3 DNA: TGCAGTGCTAAACGGACAGGGGAGGTTTTCGAGCAGTACTTC; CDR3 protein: CSAKRTGEVFEQYF
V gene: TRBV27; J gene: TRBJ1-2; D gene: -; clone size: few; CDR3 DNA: TGTGCCAGCAGTTCAGGATCCGGCCTCCAAAGTGGCTACACCTTC; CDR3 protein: CASSSGSGLQSGYTF
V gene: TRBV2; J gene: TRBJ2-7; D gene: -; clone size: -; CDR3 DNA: TGTGCCAGCAGTGAAAGAGGCAGGGGGGACGAGCAGTACTTC; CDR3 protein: CASSERGRGDEQYF
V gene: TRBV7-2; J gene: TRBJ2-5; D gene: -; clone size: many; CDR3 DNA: TGTGCCAGCAGCTCCGTCGAGACCCAGTACTTC; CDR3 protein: CASSSVETQYF
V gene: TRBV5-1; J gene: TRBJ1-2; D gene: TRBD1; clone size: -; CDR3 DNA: TGCGCCAGCAGCTTGGGACAGGGGATAAATGGCTACACCTTC; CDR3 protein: CASSLGQGINGYTF
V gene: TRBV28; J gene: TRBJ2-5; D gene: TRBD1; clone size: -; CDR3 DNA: TGTGCCAGCAGTTCCCAGGGGGTGATCCAGTACTTC; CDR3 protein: CASSSQGVIQYF
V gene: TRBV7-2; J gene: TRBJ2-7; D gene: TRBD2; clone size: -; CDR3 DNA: TGTGCCAGCAGCATAACTAGCGGGAGTACCCACGAGCAGTACTTC; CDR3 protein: CASSITSGSTHEQYF
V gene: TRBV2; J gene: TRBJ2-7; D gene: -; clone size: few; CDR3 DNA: TGTGCCAGCAGTTTCTCAAGTAGAGAGCAGTACTTC; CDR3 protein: CASSFSSREQYF
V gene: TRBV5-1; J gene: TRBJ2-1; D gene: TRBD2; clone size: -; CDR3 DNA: TGCGCCAGCAGCCCGGTGACTAGCGGGAGCTCTATTGAGCAGTTCTTC; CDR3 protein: CASSPVTSGSSIEQFF
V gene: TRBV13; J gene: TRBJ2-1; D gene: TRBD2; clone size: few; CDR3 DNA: TGTGCCAGCAGAGATCGTAGCGGGAGAACATCCTACAATGAGCAGTTCTTC; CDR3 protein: CASRDRSGRTSYNEQFF
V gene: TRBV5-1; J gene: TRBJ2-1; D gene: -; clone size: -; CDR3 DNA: TGCGCCAGCAGCTTTTCTAGCACCCACAATGAGCAGTTCTTC; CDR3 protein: CASSFSSTHNEQFF
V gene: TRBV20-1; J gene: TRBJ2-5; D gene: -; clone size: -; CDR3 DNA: TGCAGTGCATCTAGGGGGGGTGTATCAGAGACCCAGTACTTC; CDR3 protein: CSASRGGVSETQYF
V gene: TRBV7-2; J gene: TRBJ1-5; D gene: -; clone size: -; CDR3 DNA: TGTGCCAGCAGCCCCCGGGGGAACGGACAGCCCCAGCATTTT; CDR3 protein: CASSPRGNGQPQHF
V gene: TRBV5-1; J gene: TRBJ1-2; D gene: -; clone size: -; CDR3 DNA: TGCGCCAGCAGCTTGGACTCGGGGGCTTATGGCTACACCTTC; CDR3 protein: CASSLDSGAYGYTF
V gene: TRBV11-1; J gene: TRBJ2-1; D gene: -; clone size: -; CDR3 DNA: TGTGCCAGCAGCGACAGTCCCCATGAGCAGTTCTTC; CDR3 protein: CASSDSPHEQFF
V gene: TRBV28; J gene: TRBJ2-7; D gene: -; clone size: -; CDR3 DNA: TGTGCCAGCAACGGCTACAGGGCTAGGGCTGGGGGGAATGAGCAGTACTTC; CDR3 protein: CASNGYRARAGGNEQYF
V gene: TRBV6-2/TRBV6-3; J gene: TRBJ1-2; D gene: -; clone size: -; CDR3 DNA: TGTGCCAGCAGTTACTTTACACAGGGCCGGGCGCCGGGAGGCACCTTC; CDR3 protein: CASSYFTQGRAPGGTF
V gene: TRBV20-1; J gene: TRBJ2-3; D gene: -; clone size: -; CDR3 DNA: TGCAGTGCTCCCTCTAGAGATACGCAGTATTTT; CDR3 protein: CSAPSRDTQYF
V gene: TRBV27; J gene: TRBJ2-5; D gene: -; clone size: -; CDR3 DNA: TGTGCCAGCAGCCAGGGCCCTACAGAGACCCAGTACTTC; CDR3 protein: CASSQGPTETQYF
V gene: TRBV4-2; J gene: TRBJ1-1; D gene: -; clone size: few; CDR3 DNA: TGTGCCAGCAGCCATGAGGAGGGTATAACTGAAGCTTTCTTT; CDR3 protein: CASSHEEGITEAFF
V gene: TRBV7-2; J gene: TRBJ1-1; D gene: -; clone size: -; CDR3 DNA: TGTGCCAGCAGCCAGCGGCCACAGGGTAACACTGAAGCTTTCTTT; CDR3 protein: CASSQRPQGNTEAFF
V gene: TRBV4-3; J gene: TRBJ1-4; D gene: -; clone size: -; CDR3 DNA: TGCGCCAGCAGCCAAGAAGGGCAGGGGACCCAAAAACTGTTTTTT; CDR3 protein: CASSQEGQGTQKLFF
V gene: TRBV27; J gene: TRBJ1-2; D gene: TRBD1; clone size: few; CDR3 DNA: TGTGCCAGCGCCCAGACAGGGGCCCCTAACTATGGCTACACCTTC; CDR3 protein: CASAQTGAPNYGYTF
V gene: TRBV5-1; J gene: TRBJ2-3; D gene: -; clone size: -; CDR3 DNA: TGCGCCAGCAGCTTGGAGACAGGAGCTAATACGCAGTATTTT; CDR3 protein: CASSLETGANTQYF
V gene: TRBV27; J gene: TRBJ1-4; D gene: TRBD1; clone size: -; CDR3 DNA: TGTGCCAGCAGTTCCGGGACAGGGGCTCGGAGGGGTAATGAAAAACTGTTTTTT; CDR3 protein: CASSSGTGARRGNEKLFF
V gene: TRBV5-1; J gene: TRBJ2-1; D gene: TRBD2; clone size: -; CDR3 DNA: TGCGCCAGCAGCCTGGAGACGGGACTAGCGGGAGGGCCACGTGGACCCTACAATGAGCAGTTCTTC; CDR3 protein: CASSLETGLAGGPRGPYNEQFF
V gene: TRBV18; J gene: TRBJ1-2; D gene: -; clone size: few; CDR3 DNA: TGTGCCAGCTCACCACTTGACGGGGGTGTCTGGGGCTACACCTTC; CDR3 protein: CASSPLDGGVWGYTF
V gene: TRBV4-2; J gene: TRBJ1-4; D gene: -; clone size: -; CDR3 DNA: TGTGCCAGCAGCCAAGACCTATATGAAAAACTGTTTTTT; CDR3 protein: CASSQDLYEKLFF
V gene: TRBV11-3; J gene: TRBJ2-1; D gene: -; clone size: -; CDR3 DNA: TGTGCCAGCAGCTCCTTCGACAGCGCCGCGCCGAATGAGCAGTTCTTC; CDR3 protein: CASSSFDSAAPNEQFF
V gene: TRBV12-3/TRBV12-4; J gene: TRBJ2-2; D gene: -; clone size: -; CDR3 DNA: TGTGCCAGCAGTTTAAGTCCGGGGAACACCGGGGAGCTGTTTTTT; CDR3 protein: CASSLSPGNTGELFF